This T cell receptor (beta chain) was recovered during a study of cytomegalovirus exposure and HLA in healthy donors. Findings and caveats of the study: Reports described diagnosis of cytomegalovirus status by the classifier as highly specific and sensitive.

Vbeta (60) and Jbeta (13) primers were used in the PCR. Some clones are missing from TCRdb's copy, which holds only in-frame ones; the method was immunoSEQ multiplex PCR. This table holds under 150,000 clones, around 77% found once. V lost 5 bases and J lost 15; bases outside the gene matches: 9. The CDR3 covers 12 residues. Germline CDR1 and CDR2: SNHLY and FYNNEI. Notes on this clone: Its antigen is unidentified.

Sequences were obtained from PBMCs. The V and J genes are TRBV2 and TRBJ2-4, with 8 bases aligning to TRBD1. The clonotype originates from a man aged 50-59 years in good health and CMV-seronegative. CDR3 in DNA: TGTGCCAGCAGTCAAGGAGACAGGGGTCGGTACTTC. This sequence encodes CASSQGDRGRYF. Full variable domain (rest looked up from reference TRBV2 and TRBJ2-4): EPEVTQTPSHQVTQMGQEVILRCVPISNHLYFYWYRQILGQKVEFLVSFYNNEISEKSEIFDDQFSVERPDGSNFTLKIRSTKLEDSAMYFCASSQGDRGRYFGAGTRLSVL.